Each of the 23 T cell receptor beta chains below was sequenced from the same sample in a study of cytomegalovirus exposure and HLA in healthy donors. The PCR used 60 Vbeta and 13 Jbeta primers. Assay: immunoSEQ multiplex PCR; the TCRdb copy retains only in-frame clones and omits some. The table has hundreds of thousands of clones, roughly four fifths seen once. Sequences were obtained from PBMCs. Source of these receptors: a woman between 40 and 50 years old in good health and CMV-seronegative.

CDR3 region: CASSVDPSGVTSYEQYF. CDR3 in DNA: TGTGCCAGCAGCGTAGATCCTAGCGGGGTGACCTCCTACGAGCAGTACTTC. The V call is TRBV9, the J call TRBJ2-7, with TRBD2 matching 9 bases. The CDR3 consists of 17 residues. Losses at the gene ends were 0 bases for V and 0 bases for J; bases not matched to a gene: 7. From germline, CDR1 is SGDLS and CDR2 YYNGEE. The full variable domain, completed using reference TRBV9 and TRBJ2-7, is DSGVTQTPKHLITATGQRVTLRCSPRSGDLSVYWYQQSLDQGLQFLIQYYNGEERAKGNILERFSAQQFPDLHSELNLSSLELGDSALYFCASSVDPSGVTSYEQYFGPGTRLTVT.

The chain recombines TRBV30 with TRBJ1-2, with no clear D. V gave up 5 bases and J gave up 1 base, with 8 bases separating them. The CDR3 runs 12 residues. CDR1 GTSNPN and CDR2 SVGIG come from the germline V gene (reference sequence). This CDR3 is CAWGGVNYGYTF. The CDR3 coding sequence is TGTGCCTGGGGAGGCGTTAACTATGGCTACACCTTC.

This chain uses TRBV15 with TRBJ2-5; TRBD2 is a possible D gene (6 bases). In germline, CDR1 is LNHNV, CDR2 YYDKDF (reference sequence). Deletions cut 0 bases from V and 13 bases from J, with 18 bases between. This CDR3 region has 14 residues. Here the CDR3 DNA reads TGTGCCACCAGCAGAGACCCCCGCGGAGAGGGAGGGTACTTC. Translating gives CATSRDPRGEGGYF.

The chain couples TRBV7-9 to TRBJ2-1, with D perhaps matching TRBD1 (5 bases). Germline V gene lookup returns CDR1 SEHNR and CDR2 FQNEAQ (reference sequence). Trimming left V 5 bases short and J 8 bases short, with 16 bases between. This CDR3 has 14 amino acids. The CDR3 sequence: CASSHQGLRDEQFF. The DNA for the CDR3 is TGTGCCAGCAGCCACCAGGGCCTTCGCGATGAGCAGTTCTTC.

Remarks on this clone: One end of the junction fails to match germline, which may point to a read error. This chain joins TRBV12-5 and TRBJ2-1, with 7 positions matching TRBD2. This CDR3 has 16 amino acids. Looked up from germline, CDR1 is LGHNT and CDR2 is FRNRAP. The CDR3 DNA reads TGTGCTAGCGGTTTGGGCTCAGCGGGGCCTTACAATGAGCAGTTCTTC. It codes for CASGLGSAGPYNEQFF.

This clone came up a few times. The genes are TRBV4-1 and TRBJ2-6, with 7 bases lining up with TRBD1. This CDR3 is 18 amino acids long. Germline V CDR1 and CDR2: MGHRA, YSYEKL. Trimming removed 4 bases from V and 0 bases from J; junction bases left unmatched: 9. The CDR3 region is CASSPGQLRRSGANVLTF. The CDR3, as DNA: TGCGCCAGCAGCCCGGGACAGCTTCGGCGCTCTGGGGCCAACGTCCTGACTTTC.

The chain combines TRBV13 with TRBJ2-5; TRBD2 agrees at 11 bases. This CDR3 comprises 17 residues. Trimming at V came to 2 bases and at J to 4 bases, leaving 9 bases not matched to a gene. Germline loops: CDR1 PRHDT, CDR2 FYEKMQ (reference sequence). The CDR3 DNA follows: TGTGCCAGCAGCTTATCCCTAGCGGGGGGCCCTGGAGAGACCCAGTACTTC. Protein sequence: CASSLSLAGGPGETQYF.

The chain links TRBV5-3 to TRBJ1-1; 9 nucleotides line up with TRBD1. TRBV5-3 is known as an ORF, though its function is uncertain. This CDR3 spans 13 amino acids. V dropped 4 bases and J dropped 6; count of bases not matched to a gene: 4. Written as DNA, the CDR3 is TGTGCCAGAAGCAGGGACAGGGCTGCTGAAGCTTTCTTT. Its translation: CARSRDRAAEAFF.

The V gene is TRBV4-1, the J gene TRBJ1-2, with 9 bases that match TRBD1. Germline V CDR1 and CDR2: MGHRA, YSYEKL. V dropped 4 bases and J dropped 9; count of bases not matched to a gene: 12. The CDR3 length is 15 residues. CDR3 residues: CASSRPGQGPQSYTF. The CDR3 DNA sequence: TGCGCCAGCAGCCGCCCGGGACAGGGCCCCCAGAGCTACACCTTC.

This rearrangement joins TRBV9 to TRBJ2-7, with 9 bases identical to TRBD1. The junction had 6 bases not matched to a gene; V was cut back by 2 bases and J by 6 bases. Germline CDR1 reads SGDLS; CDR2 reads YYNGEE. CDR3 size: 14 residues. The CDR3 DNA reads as TGTGCCAGCAGCGTCTTAGGACAGGGGAGCGAGCAGTACTTC. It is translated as CASSVLGQGSEQYF.

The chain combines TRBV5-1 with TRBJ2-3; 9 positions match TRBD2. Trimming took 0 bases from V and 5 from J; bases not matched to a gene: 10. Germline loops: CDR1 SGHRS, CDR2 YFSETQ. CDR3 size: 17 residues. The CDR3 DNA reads TGCGCCAGCAGCTTGGATCCAGCGGGGGGCCTATTAGATACGCAGTATTTT. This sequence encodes CASSLDPAGGLLDTQYF. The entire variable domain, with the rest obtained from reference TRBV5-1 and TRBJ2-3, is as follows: KAGVTQTPRYLIKTRGQQVTLSCSPISGHRSVSWYQQTPGQGLQFLFEYFSETQRNKGNFPGRFSGRQFSNSRSEMNVSTLELGDSALYLCASSLDPAGGLLDTQYFGPGTRLTVL.

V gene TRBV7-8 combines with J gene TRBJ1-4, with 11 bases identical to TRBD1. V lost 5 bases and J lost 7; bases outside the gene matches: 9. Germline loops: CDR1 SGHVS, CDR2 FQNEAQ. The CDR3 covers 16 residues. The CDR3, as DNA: TGTGCCAGCAGCCGACGGGACAGGGGGATTGGTGAAAAACTGTTTTTT. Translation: CASSRRDRGIGEKLFF.

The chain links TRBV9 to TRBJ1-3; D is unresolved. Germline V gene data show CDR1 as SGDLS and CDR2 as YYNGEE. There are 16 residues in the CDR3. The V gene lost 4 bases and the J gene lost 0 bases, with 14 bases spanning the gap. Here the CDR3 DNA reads TGTGCCAGCAGCCCCCGTAGGTGGAGCTCTGGAAACACCATATATTTT. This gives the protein CASSPRRWSSGNTIYF.

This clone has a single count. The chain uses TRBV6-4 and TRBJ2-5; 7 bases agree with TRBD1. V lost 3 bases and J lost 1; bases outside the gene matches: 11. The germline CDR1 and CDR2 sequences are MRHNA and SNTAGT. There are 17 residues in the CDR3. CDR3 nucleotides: TGTGCCAGCAGTGAGCAGGGGGAGACAAAGGGCCAAGAGACCCAGTACTTC. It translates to CASSEQGETKGQETQYF.

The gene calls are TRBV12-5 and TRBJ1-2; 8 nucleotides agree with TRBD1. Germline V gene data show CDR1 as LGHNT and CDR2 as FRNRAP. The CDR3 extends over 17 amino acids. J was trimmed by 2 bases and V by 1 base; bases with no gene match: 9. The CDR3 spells CASGLAPTGTGNYGYTF. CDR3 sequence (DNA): TGTGCTAGTGGTTTGGCACCGACCGGGACAGGAAACTATGGCTACACCTTC.

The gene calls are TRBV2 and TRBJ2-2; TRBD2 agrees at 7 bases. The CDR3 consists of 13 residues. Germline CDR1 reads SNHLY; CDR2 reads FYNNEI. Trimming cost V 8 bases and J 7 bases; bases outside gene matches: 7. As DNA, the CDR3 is TGTGCCAGCGGGTATGGCGGGGGCGGGGAGCTGTTTTTT. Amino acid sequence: CASGYGGGGELFF.

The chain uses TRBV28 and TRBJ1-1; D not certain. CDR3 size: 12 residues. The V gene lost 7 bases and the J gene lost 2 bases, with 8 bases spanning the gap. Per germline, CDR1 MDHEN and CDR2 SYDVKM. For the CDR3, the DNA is TGTGCCAGCAACCTATTTAACACTGAAGCTTTCTTT. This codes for CASNLFNTEAFF.

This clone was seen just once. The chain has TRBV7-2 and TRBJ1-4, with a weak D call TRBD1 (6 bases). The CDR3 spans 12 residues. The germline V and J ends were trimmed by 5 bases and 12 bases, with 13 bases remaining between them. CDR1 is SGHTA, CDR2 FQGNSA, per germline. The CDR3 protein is CASSVEGGELFF. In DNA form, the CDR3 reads TGTGCCAGCAGCGTAGAGGGGGGGGAACTGTTTTTT.

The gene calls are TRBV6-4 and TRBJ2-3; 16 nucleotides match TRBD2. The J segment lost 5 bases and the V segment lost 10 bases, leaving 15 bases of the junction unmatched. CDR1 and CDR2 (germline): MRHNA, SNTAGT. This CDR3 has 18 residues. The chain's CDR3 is CATKPGLAGGPPVDTQYF. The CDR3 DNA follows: TGTGCCACCAAGCCGGGACTAGCGGGGGGGCCCCCTGTAGATACGCAGTATTTT.

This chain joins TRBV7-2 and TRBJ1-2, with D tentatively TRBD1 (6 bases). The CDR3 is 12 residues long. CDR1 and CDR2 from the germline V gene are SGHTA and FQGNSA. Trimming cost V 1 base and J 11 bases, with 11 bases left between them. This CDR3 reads CASSLGTVGYTF. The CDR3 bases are TGTGCCAGCAGCTTAGGGACAGTGGGATACACCTTC.

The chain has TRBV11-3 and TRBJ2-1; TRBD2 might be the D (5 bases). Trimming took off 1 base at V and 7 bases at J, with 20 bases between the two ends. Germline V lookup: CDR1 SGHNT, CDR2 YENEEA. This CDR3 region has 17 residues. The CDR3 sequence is CASSLALFRGDGNEQFF. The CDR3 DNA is TGTGCCAGCAGCTTAGCCCTATTTCGGGGTGATGGAAATGAGCAGTTCTTC.

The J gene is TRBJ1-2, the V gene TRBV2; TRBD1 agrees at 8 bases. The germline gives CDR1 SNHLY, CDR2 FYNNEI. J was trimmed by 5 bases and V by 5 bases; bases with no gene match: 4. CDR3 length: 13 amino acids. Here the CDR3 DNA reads TGTGCCAGCAGTAAGGACAGGGAATATGGCTACACCTTC. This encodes CASSKDREYGYTF.

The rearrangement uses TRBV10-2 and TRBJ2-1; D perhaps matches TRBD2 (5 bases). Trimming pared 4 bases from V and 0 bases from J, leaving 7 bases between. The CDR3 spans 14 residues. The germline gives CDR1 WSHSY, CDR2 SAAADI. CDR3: CASSGGSSYNEQFF. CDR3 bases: TGCGCCAGCAGTGGAGGGAGCTCCTACAATGAGCAGTTCTTC.